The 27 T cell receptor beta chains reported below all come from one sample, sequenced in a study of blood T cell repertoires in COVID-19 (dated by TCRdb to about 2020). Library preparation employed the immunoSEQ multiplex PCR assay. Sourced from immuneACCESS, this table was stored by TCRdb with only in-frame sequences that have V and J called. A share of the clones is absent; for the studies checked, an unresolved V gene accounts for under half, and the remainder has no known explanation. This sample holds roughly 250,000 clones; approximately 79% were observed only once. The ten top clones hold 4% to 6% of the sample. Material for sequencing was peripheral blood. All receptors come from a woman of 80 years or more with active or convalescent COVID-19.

In nucleotides, the CDR3 is TGCGCCAGCAGCCCGTACCGGGACAGCTCTGCGTATGGCTACACCTTC. This sequence encodes CASSPYRDSSAYGYTF. The chain carries TRBV4-1 and TRBJ1-2; 7 bases fit TRBD1. Trimming took 4 bases from V and 5 from J; bases not matched to a gene: 13. Per the germline V gene, CDR1 is MGHRA and CDR2 is YSYEKL. The length of the CDR3 is 16 residues.

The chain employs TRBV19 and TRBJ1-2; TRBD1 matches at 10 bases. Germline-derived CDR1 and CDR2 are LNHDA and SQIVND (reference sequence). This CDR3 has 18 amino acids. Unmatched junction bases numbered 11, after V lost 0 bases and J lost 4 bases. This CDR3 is CASSIDPRDRGLSYGYTF. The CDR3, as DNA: TGTGCCAGTAGTATAGACCCAAGGGACAGGGGCCTGTCCTATGGCTACACCTTC.

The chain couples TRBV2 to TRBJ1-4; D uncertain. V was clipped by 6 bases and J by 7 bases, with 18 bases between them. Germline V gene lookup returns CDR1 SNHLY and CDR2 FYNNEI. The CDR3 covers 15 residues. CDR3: CASREGTIGSEKLFF. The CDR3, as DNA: TGTGCCAGCAGGGAGGGCACTATCGGTAGTGAAAAACTGTTTTTT.

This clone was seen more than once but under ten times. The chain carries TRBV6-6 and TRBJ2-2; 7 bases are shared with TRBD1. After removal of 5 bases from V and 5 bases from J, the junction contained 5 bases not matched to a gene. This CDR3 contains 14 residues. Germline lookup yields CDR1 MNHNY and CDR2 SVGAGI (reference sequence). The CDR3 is CASSARQGTGELFF. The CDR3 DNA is TGTGCCAGCAGTGCCAGACAGGGTACCGGGGAGCTGTTTTTT.

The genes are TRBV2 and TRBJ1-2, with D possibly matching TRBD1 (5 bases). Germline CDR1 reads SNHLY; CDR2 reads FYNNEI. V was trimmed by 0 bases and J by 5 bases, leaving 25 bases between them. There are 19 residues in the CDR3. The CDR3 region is CASSEAVRAGYPPRYGYTF. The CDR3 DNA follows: TGTGCCAGCAGTGAAGCTGTCCGGGCAGGGTACCCTCCTCGGTATGGCTACACCTTC.

CDR3 sequence reads: CASSYGTGGNQPQHF. DNA for the CDR3: TGTGCCAGCAGTTACGGGACAGGGGGTAATCAGCCCCAGCATTTT. V is TRBV6-5 and J is TRBJ1-5, with 11 bases that match TRBD1. V shed 2 bases and J 4 bases; nucleotides not matched to a gene: 1. The CDR3 runs to 15 residues. Germline assignment: CDR1 MNHEY and CDR2 SVGAGI.

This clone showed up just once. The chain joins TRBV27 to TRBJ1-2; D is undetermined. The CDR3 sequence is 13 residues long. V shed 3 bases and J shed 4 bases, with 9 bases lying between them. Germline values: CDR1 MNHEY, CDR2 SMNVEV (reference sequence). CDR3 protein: CASSLGLAYGYTF. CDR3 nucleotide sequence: TGTGCCAGCAGTTTGGGTCTAGCCTATGGCTACACCTTC.

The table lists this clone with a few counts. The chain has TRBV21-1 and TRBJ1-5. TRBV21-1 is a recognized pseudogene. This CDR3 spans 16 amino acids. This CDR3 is CASSKSVRYSNQPQHF. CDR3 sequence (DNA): TGTGCCAGCAGCAAATCCGTCCGTTATAGCAATCAGCCCCAGCATTTT.

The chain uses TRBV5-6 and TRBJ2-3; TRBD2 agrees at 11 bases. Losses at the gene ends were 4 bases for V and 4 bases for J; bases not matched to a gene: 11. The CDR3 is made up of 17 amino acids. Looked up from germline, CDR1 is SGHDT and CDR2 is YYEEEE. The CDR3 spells CASSRPGLAGFSDTQYF. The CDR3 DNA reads TGTGCCAGCAGCCGTCCCGGACTAGCGGGTTTCTCAGATACGCAGTATTTT.

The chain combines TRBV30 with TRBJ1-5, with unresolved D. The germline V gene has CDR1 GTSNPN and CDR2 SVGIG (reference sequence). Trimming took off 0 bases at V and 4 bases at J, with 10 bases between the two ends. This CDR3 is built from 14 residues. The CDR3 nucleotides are TGTGCCTGGAGTGTCCCGCAGATTAATCAGCCCCAGCATTTT. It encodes CAWSVPQINQPQHF.

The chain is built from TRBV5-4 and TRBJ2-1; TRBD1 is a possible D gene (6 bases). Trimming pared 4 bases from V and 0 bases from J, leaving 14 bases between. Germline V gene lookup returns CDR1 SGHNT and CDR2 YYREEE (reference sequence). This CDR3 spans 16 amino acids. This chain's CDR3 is CASSRNRVGSYNEQFF. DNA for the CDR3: TGTGCCAGCAGCAGAAACAGGGTGGGCTCCTACAATGAGCAGTTCTTC.

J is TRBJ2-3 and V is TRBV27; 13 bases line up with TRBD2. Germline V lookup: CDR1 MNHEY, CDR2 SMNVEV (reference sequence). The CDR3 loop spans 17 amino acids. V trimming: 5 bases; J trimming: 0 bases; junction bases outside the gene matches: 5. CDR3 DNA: TGTGCCAGCAGTAGGGGACTAGCGGGACCGAGCACAGATACGCAGTATTTT. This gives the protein CASSRGLAGPSTDTQYF.

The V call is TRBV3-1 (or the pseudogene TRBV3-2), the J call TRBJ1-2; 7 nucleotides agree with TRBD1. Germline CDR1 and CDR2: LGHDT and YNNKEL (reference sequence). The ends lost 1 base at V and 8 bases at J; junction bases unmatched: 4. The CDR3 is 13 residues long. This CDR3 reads CASSQGQGEGYTF. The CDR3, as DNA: TGTGCCAGCAGCCAAGGGCAGGGGGAAGGCTACACCTTC.

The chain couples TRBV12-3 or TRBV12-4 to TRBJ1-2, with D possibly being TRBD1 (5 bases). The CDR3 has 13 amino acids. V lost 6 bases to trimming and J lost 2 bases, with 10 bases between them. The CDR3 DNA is TGTGCCAGCAGACATTACAGGAACTATGGCTACACCTTC. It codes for CASRHYRNYGYTF.

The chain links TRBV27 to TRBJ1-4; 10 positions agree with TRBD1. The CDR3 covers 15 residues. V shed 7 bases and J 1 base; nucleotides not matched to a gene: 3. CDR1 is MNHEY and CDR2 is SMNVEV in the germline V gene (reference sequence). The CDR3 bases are TGTGCCAGCAAGAGGGACAGGGGAACTAATGAAAAACTGTTTTTT. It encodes CASKRDRGTNEKLFF.

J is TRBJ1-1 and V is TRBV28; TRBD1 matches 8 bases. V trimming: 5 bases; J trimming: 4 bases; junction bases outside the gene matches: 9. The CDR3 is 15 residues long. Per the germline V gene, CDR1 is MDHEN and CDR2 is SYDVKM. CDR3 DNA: TGTGCCAGCAGTGCCCCGGACAGGGTAAGCACTGAAGCTTTCTTT. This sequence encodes CASSAPDRVSTEAFF.

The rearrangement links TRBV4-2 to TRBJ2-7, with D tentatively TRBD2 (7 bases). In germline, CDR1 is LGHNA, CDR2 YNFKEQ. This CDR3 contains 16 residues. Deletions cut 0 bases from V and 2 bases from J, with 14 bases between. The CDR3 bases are TGTGCCAGCAGCCAAGATAGGGGGGGAAATACCTACGAGCAGTACTTC. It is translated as CASSQDRGGNTYEQYF.

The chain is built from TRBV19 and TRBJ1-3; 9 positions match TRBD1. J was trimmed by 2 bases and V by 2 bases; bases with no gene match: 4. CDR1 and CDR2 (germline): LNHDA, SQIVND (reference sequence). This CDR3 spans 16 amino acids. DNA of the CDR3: TGTGCCAGTAGTATATCCGGGACAGGGACTGGAAACACCATATATTTT. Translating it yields CASSISGTGTGNTIYF.

In nucleotides, the CDR3 is TGTGCCAGCAGTTTAGGGAGGACAGGGATGAGTGATGAGCAGTTCTTC. Amino acid sequence: CASSLGRTGMSDEQFF. J is TRBJ2-1 and V is TRBV28, with 8 bases matching TRBD1. This CDR3 has 16 amino acids. V dropped 2 bases and J dropped 8; count of bases not matched to a gene: 11. Germline values: CDR1 MDHEN, CDR2 SYDVKM.

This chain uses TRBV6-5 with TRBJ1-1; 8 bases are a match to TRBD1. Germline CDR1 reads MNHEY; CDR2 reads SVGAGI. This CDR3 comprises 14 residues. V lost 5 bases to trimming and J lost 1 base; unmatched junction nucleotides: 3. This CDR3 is CASSLTGANTEAFF. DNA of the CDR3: TGTGCCAGCAGTCTGACAGGGGCGAACACTGAAGCTTTCTTT.

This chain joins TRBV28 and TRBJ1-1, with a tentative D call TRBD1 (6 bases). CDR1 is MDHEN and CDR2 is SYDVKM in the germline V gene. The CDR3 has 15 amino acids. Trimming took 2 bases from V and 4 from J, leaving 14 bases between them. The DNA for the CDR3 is TGTGCCAGCAGTTTAGGGGGCAGGGTGAGCACTGAAGCTTTCTTT. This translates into CASSLGGRVSTEAFF.

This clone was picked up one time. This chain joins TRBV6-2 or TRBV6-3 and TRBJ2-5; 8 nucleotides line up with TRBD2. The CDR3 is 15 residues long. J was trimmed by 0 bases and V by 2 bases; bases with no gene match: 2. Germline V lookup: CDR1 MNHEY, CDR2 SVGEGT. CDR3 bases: TGTGCCAGCAGTTACACTAGCGGCCACCAAGAGACCCAGTACTTC. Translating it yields CASSYTSGHQETQYF.

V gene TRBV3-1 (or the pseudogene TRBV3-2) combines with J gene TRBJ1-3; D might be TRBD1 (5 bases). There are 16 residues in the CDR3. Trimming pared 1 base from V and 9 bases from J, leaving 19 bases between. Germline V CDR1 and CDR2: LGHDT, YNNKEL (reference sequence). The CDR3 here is CASSQVFSGGASTIYF. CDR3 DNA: TGTGCCAGCAGCCAAGTGTTTTCCGGGGGTGCGTCCACCATATATTTT.

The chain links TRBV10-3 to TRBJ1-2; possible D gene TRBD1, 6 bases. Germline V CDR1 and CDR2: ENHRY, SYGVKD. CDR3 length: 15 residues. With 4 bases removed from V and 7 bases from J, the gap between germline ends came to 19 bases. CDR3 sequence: CAISGGKQGVGGYTF. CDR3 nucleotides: TGTGCCATCAGTGGGGGAAAACAGGGAGTAGGTGGCTACACCTTC.

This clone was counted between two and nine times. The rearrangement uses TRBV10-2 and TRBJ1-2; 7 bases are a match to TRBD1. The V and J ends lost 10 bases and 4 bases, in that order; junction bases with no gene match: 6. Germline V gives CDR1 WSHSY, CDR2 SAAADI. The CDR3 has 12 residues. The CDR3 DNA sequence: TGCGCCACCGCCCGGGACAGCTATGGCTACACCTTC. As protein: CATARDSYGYTF.

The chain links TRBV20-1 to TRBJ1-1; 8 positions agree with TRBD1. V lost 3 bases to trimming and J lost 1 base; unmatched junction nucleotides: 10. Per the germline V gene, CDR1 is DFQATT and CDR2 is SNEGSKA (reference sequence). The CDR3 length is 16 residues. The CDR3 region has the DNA TGCAGTGCTAGTTTCCCAGGGGGCCGGGGGAACACTGAAGCTTTCTTT. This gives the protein CSASFPGGRGNTEAFF.

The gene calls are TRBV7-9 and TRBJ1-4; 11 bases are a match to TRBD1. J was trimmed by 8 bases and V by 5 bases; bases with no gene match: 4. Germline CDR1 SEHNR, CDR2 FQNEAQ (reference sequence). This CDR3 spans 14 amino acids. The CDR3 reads CASSPGQGDEKLFF. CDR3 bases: TGTGCCAGCAGCCCGGGACAGGGGGACGAAAAACTGTTTTTT.